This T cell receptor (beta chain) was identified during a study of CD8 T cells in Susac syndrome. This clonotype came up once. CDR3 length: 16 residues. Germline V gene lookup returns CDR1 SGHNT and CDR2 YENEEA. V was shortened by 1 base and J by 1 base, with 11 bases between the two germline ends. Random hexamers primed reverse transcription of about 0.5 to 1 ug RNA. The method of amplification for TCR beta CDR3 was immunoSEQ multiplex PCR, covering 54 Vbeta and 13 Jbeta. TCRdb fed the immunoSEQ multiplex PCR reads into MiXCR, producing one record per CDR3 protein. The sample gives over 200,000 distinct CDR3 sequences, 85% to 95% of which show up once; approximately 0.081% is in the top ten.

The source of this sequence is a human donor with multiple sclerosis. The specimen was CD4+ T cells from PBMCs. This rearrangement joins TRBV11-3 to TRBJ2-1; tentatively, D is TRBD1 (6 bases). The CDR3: CASSLVSQGSYNEQFF. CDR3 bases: TGTGCCAGCAGCTTAGTTTCCCAGGGGTCCTACAATGAGCAGTTCTTC.